Listed below are T cell receptor beta chains from one sample, sequenced in a study of CXCR3-negative and CXCR3-positive naive CD8 T cells. TCRdb reworked the 5' RACE reads into one entry per CDR3 protein, no DNA. The sample table includes over 70,000 distinct CDR3 sequences. Sequences were obtained from naive CXCR3+ CD8+ T cells from blood. The receptor set was obtained from a human donor in good health. Some clones in this sample may be carry-over from other donors' samples. Each CDR3 is given with its conserved first and last residue. The order of the fields is J gene, V gene, CDR3 protein.

j_call: TRBJ2-1; v_call: TRBV7-2; cdr3_aa: CASSAGKGGSYNEQFF
j_call: TRBJ1-2; v_call: TRBV7-9; cdr3_aa: CASLRTGGIEGYTF
j_call: TRBJ2-7; v_call: TRBV20-1; cdr3_aa: CSAEGPEAAAYEQYF
j_call: TRBJ2-5; v_call: TRBV6-5; cdr3_aa: CASSSTSGYQETQYF
j_call: TRBJ2-1; v_call: TRBV28; cdr3_aa: CASSFTNEQFF
j_call: TRBJ2-7; v_call: TRBV7-3; cdr3_aa: CASSLMLGGTYEQYF
j_call: TRBJ2-7; v_call: TRBV3-1; cdr3_aa: CASSQRLAGDYEQYF
j_call: TRBJ1-1; v_call: TRBV12-3/TRBV12-4; cdr3_aa: CASTPDRATEAFF
j_call: TRBJ2-7; v_call: TRBV27; cdr3_aa: CASSFRDPYEQYF
j_call: TRBJ2-7; v_call: TRBV20-1; cdr3_aa: CSAGSRDRVSYEQYF
j_call: TRBJ2-7; v_call: TRBV29-1; cdr3_aa: CSVEGFSYEQYF
j_call: TRBJ2-3; v_call: TRBV5-1; cdr3_aa: CASSLARTDTQYF
j_call: TRBJ2-1; v_call: TRBV3-1; cdr3_aa: CASSQDLAGEQFF
j_call: TRBJ2-2; v_call: TRBV12-3/TRBV12-4; cdr3_aa: CASMRDTGELFF
j_call: TRBJ2-7; v_call: TRBV27; cdr3_aa: CASSLHRGLYEQYF
j_call: TRBJ2-1; v_call: TRBV6-5; cdr3_aa: CASSFTRASYNEQFF